Listed below are T cell receptor beta chains from one sample, sequenced in a study of CD4 T cells in relation to SARS-CoV-2 and coronaviruses. The protocol was immunoSEQ multiplex PCR, while the TCRdb copy is restricted to in-frame clones and leaves out a portion. The sample yields just under 30,000 clones, approximately 79% seen once. No antigen is known for these receptors. Sequencing was done on a sample of CD4+ T cells from PBMCs, cultured in vitro. Every receptor here comes from a human donor in good health. Each CDR3 is given with its conserved first and last residue. D genes are given only for firm matches. Not all rows give a size; the values are once, few, many and, for expanded clones, a class.

V gene,J gene,D gene,clone size,CDR3 protein,CDR3 DNA
TRBV14,TRBJ2-1,TRBD2,.,CASTPLARSSYNEQFF,TGTGCCAGCACCCCACTAGCGCGGAGCTCCTACAATGAGCAGTTCTTC
TRBV11-2,TRBJ2-3,.,.,CASSPKIRADTQYF,TGTGCCAGCAGCCCCAAAATTCGAGCAGATACGCAGTATTTT
TRBV5-1,TRBJ2-1,.,.,CASTTGQLRDLNSVYNEQFF,TGCGCCAGCACCACCGGACAGTTAAGAGACTTAAACTCGGTATACAATGAGCAGTTCTTC
TRBV2,TRBJ2-7,.,.,CARRGGQGNEQYF,TGTGCCAGAAGAGGGGGGCAGGGAAACGAGCAGTACTTC
TRBV4-2,TRBJ2-3,.,.,CASSQDRGEGADTQYF,TGTGCCAGCAGCCAAGATAGGGGGGAGGGTGCAGATACGCAGTATTTT
TRBV7-2,TRBJ1-1,.,.,CASSHNTDGAFF,TGTGCCAGCAGCCACAACACCGATGGAGCTTTCTTT
TRBV7-9,TRBJ1-6,.,once,CASSLEGRYSPLHF,TGTGCCAGCAGCTTAGAAGGAAGGTATTCACCCCTCCACTTT
TRBV3-1/TRBV3-2,TRBJ2-5,TRBD1,.,CASRQGLGQSQETQYF,TGTGCCAGCAGACAAGGGTTGGGACAGAGCCAAGAGACCCAGTACTTC
TRBV28,TRBJ2-2,TRBD2,medium-sized,CASSLQGLAGGPGELFF,TGTGCCAGCAGTTTACAAGGGTTAGCGGGTGGACCCGGGGAGCTGTTTTTT
TRBV4-3,TRBJ1-3,.,once,CASSQGSGNTIYF,TGCGCCAGCAGCCAGGGCTCTGGAAACACCATATATTTT
TRBV24-1,TRBJ1-4,TRBD1,few,CATSEEDRGLGEKLFF,TGTGCCACCAGTGAAGAGGACAGGGGGTTGGGTGAAAAACTGTTTTTT
TRBV18,TRBJ2-1,.,.,CASSPSGGLNNEQFF,TGTGCCAGCTCACCCTCCGGTGGCCTAAACAATGAGCAGTTCTTC
TRBV18,TRBJ2-3,.,.,CASSRETTDTQYF,TGTGCCAGCTCACGCGAAACCACAGATACGCAGTATTTT
TRBV14,TRBJ1-2,.,few,CASSQVQGYGYTF,TGTGCCAGCAGCCAAGTACAGGGCTATGGCTACACCTTC
TRBV28,TRBJ2-2,.,.,CATGLGGTNTGELFF,TGTGCCACCGGCCTCGGAGGGACGAACACCGGGGAGCTGTTTTTT
TRBV3-1/TRBV3-2,TRBJ2-1,.,.,CASSQDLNEQFF,TGTGCCAGCAGCCAAGATCTCAATGAGCAGTTCTTC
TRBV21-1,TRBJ2-6,.,.,CASSKSSPGANVLTF,TGTGCCAGCAGCAAATCGAGCCCTGGGGCCAACGTCCTGACTTTC
TRBV7-2,TRBJ2-2,TRBD2,.,CASSSYSGRATGELFF,TGTGCCAGCAGCTCCTATAGCGGGAGGGCCACCGGGGAGCTGTTTTTT
TRBV7-6,TRBJ1-5,.,.,CASSLGSGSNQPQHF,TGTGCCAGCAGCTTAGGATCAGGGAGCAATCAGCCCCAGCATTTT
TRBV7-2,TRBJ2-3,.,few,CASSLSVGSTDTQYF,TGTGCCAGCAGCCTTAGTGTCGGTAGCACAGATACGCAGTATTTT
TRBV7-9,TRBJ2-7,.,.,CASSLVLQPYEQYF,TGTGCCAGCAGCTTAGTTTTACAGCCCTACGAGCAGTACTTC
TRBV11-3,TRBJ2-3,TRBD2,once,CASSSGRGADTQYF,TGTGCCAGCAGCAGCGGGAGGGGGGCAGATACGCAGTATTTT
TRBV27,TRBJ2-1,.,few,CASGLFGTSPNEQFF,TGTGCCAGCGGCCTATTTGGGACTTCGCCTAATGAGCAGTTCTTC
TRBV18,TRBJ1-1,TRBD1,.,CASSPFPTTGTAMNTEAFF,TGTGCCAGCTCACCCTTCCCGACGACAGGGACGGCCATGAACACTGAAGCTTTCTTT
TRBV29-1,TRBJ1-4,.,.,CSVGRGGDYNEKLFF,TGCAGCGTTGGTCGAGGAGGGGACTATAATGAAAAACTGTTTTTT
TRBV27,TRBJ2-5,.,.,CASSSGETQYF,TGTGCCAGCAGTTCCGGGGAGACCCAGTACTTC
TRBV4-3,TRBJ2-1,TRBD2,.,CASSQDLLLAGGNEQFF,TGCGCCAGCAGCCAAGATTTGTTACTAGCGGGAGGGAATGAGCAGTTCTTC
TRBV2,TRBJ2-7,TRBD1,.,CASSPGQGAYEQYF,TGTGCCAGCAGTCCGGGACAGGGGGCCTACGAGCAGTACTTC
TRBV7-9,TRBJ2-2,TRBD2,few,CASISSGGTGELFF,TGTGCCAGCATATCTAGCGGGGGGACCGGGGAGCTGTTTTTT
TRBV2,TRBJ1-4,.,.,CASSLVSDQRKLFF,TGTGCCAGCAGTTTGGTCTCGGACCAAAGAAAACTGTTTTTT
TRBV19,TRBJ1-2,.,.,CASSIGGPNLYGYTF,TGTGCCAGTAGTATTGGCGGCCCTAACCTCTATGGCTACACCTTC
TRBV7-2,TRBJ2-2,TRBD2,.,CASSGSGRRAGELFF,TGTGCCAGCAGTGGTAGCGGGAGAAGGGCCGGGGAGCTGTTTTTT
TRBV27,TRBJ2-7,.,few,CASSSYREYEQYF,TGTGCCAGCAGTTCCTACAGGGAGTACGAGCAGTACTTC
TRBV7-9,TRBJ2-1,TRBD1,.,CASSLVPGQGSSYNEQFF,TGTGCCAGCAGCTTAGTTCCCGGACAGGGGAGCTCCTACAATGAGCAGTTCTTC
TRBV5-6,TRBJ1-1,.,.,CASSLGEDTEAFF,TGTGCCAGCAGCTTGGGCGAGGACACTGAAGCTTTCTTT
TRBV4-3,TRBJ2-5,.,.,CASSQVAGRGETQYF,TGCGCCAGCAGCCAAGTTGCCGGGCGGGGAGAGACCCAGTACTTC
TRBV18,TRBJ1-1,.,.,CASSPDKNTEAFF,TGTGCCAGCTCACCGGACAAGAACACTGAAGCTTTCTTT
TRBV6-4,TRBJ2-5,.,once,CASSQETQYF,TGTGCCAGCAGCCAAGAGACCCAGTACTTC
TRBV10-3,TRBJ2-7,TRBD2,.,CAIREGLAGKTYEQYF,TGTGCCATCAGGGAGGGACTAGCGGGGAAAACCTACGAGCAGTACTTC
TRBV2,TRBJ2-1,TRBD2,.,CASAGLALDNEQFF,TGTGCCAGCGCGGGACTAGCCCTGGACAATGAGCAGTTCTTC
TRBV9,TRBJ1-1,.,.,CASSMTGRMNTEAFF,TGTGCCAGCAGCATGACGGGACGGATGAACACTGAAGCTTTCTTT
TRBV10-2,TRBJ2-5,TRBD2,.,CASSSRGGAEIQETQYF,TGCGCCAGCAGTTCACGCGGGGGGGCCGAAATCCAAGAGACCCAGTACTTC
TRBV3-1/TRBV3-2,TRBJ2-5,TRBD2,.,CASSWLAGSETQYF,TGTGCCAGCAGCTGGCTAGCGGGTTCTGAGACCCAGTACTTC
TRBV9,TRBJ1-3,TRBD1,.,CASSVGPGQGRSNTIYF,TGTGCCAGCAGCGTGGGTCCGGGACAGGGGCGAAGCAACACCATATATTTT
TRBV19,TRBJ1-2,.,.,CASSILPYGYTF,TGTGCCAGTAGTATTCTACCATATGGCTACACCTTC
TRBV10-3,TRBJ1-1,.,.,CAIRGGIGKDTEAFF,TGTGCCATCAGGGGGGGGATAGGGAAGGACACTGAAGCTTTCTTT
TRBV7-9,TRBJ2-7,TRBD2,.,CASSYQLAGVYEQYF,TGTGCCAGCAGCTACCAACTAGCGGGAGTCTACGAGCAGTACTTC
TRBV7-9,TRBJ1-1,.,.,CASSVQGQKQNEAFF,TGTGCCAGCAGCGTCCAAGGACAGAAACAGAATGAAGCTTTCTTT
TRBV5-1,TRBJ2-2,TRBD2,.,CASRTPSGENTGELFF,TGCGCCAGCAGGACCCCCAGCGGGGAGAACACCGGGGAGCTGTTTTTT
TRBV5-1,TRBJ2-2,.,.,CASSLAARSISNTGELFF,TGCGCCAGCAGCTTGGCGGCACGGTCAATATCGAACACCGGGGAGCTGTTTTTT
TRBV30,TRBJ2-3,TRBD2,.,CAWSGGLVTDTQYF,TGTGCCTGGAGTGGAGGACTAGTCACAGATACGCAGTATTTT
TRBV5-1,TRBJ1-2,.,.,CASSLDPSEVGYTF,TGCGCCAGCAGCTTGGATCCGTCCGAAGTTGGCTACACCTTC
TRBV6-5,TRBJ2-7,.,.,CASRGRADEQYF,TGTGCCAGCAGGGGACGTGCCGACGAGCAGTACTTC
TRBV7-8,TRBJ2-2,TRBD2,.,CASSLGRGTSGTGGELFF,TGTGCCAGCAGCTTAGGTCGGGGGACTAGCGGGACGGGCGGGGAGCTGTTTTTT
TRBV19,TRBJ1-6,.,.,CASSSGYPRNSPLHF,TGTGCCAGTAGTAGTGGCTACCCAAGAAATTCACCCCTCCACTTT